Below are 22 T cell receptor beta chains sequenced from a single sample in a study of blood T cell repertoires in COVID-19. TCRdb's copy holds only in-frame clones and misses some; the assay was immunoSEQ multiplex PCR. The table lists 150,000 to 200,000 clones, around 80% of them singletons. Input material: peripheral blood. These receptors were obtained from a woman older than 75 with COVID-19, enrolled during active disease.

The gene calls are TRBV18 and TRBJ2-1; 7 nucleotides agree with TRBD2. With 4 bases clipped from V and 4 bases from J, the junction kept 7 bases outside the gene matches. Germline values: CDR1 KGHSH, CDR2 LQKENI. This CDR3 has 15 residues. CDR3 loop: CASSREGHPYNEQFF. The CDR3 bases are TGTGCCAGCTCACGGGAGGGCCATCCTTACAATGAGCAGTTCTTC.

V usage is TRBV28 and J usage is TRBJ2-2, with 10 bases fitting TRBD2. The CDR3 extends over 15 amino acids. J was trimmed by 3 bases and V by 7 bases; bases with no gene match: 5. The germline V gene has CDR1 MDHEN and CDR2 SYDVKM. This CDR3 reads CASKRTSGYTGELFF. CDR3 nucleotide sequence: TGTGCCAGCAAACGGACTAGCGGATACACCGGGGAGCTGTTTTTT.

The chain combines TRBV21-1 with TRBJ2-1; the DNA was not compared with TRBD2, the D call given in the table. TRBV21-1 is a known pseudogene. The CDR3 contains 15 residues. The CDR3 loop is CASSKLAGTYNEQFF. As DNA, the CDR3 is TGTGCCAGCAGCAAATTAGCGGGAACCTACAATGAGCAGTTCTTC.

The gene calls are TRBV11-2 and TRBJ1-1, with D perhaps matching TRBD1 (6 bases). CDR1 is SGHAT and CDR2 is FQNNGV in the germline V gene. V shed 5 bases and J shed 4 bases, with 14 bases lying between them. There are 14 residues in the CDR3. This chain's CDR3 is CASSRIGGITEAFF. Here the CDR3 DNA reads TGTGCCAGCAGCCGAATAGGGGGAATCACTGAAGCTTTCTTT.

This clone came up a few times. The V gene is TRBV7-8, the J gene TRBJ2-7; possibly TRBD1 for D (7 bases). The V gene lost 2 bases and the J gene lost 5 bases, with 13 bases spanning the gap. CDR1 and CDR2 (germline): SGHVS, FQNEAQ. The CDR3 extends over 14 amino acids. The CDR3 DNA sequence: TGTGCCAGCAGCTTAAACAGGGGAGGCCACGAGCAGTACTTC. It yields the protein CASSLNRGGHEQYF.

The V and J genes are TRBV6-2 or TRBV6-3 and TRBJ1-5, with D unclear. The germline gives CDR1 MNHEY, CDR2 SVGEGT. The CDR3 is made up of 12 amino acids. Trimming shortened V by 4 bases and J by 6 bases, and 7 bases separated the two germline ends. The DNA of the CDR3 is TGTGCCAGCAGTTGGGCGGGTCAGCCCCAGCATTTT. Protein: CASSWAGQPQHF.

This clone was observed at least ten times. The genes are TRBV2 and TRBJ1-5; 7 positions agree with TRBD1. This CDR3 has 15 residues. Trimming removed 5 bases from V and 4 bases from J; junction bases left unmatched: 8. Germline CDR1 and CDR2: SNHLY and FYNNEI. CDR3: CASSLDRQPNQPQHF. CDR3 coding DNA: TGTGCCAGCAGTCTGGACAGGCAACCGAATCAGCCCCAGCATTTT. Based on the CDR3 plus reference TRBV2 and TRBJ1-5, the full variable domain is EPEVTQTPSHQVTQMGQEVILRCVPISNHLYFYWYRQILGQKVEFLVSFYNNEISEKSEIFDDQFSVERPDGSNFTLKIRSTKLEDSAMYFCASSLDRQPNQPQHFGDGTRLSIL.

The chain is built from TRBV20-1 and TRBJ1-4; D is perhaps TRBD1 (6 bases). The V end was cut by 3 bases, the J end by 8 bases, with 19 bases between. This CDR3 contains 15 residues. CDR1 and CDR2 from the germline V gene are DFQATT and SNEGSKA (reference sequence). For the CDR3, the DNA is TGCAGTGCTAGTCCCCAGGACAGTTTCGGGGAAAAACTGTTTTTT. As protein: CSASPQDSFGEKLFF.

The J gene is TRBJ1-1, the V gene TRBV7-8; D might be TRBD1 (5 bases). CDR3 length equals 15 residues. Germline-derived CDR1 and CDR2 are SGHVS and FQNEAQ. V lost 2 bases and J lost 6, with 16 bases in between. CDR3 amino acids: CASSLYWGGDAEAFF. The CDR3 DNA sequence: TGTGCCAGCAGCTTATATTGGGGGGGTGACGCTGAAGCTTTCTTT.

This rearrangement joins TRBV5-1 to TRBJ1-1; 9 bases map to TRBD1. J lost 4 bases, V lost 3 bases, and 1 base had no gene match. The V gene's germline CDR1 is SGHRS and CDR2 YFSETQ. This CDR3 spans 13 amino acids. This chain's CDR3 is CASSSQGATEAFF. CDR3 DNA: TGCGCCAGCAGCTCACAGGGGGCCACTGAAGCTTTCTTT.

The chain carries TRBV11-2 and TRBJ2-1; the match to TRBD1 covers 9 bases. V trimming: 5 bases; J trimming: 4 bases; junction bases outside the gene matches: 3. This CDR3 contains 14 residues. From germline, CDR1 is SGHAT and CDR2 FQNNGV. The CDR3 sequence: CASSPTGGYNEQFF. In nucleotides, the CDR3 is TGTGCCAGCAGCCCGACAGGGGGGTACAATGAGCAGTTCTTC.

The chain couples TRBV6-5 to TRBJ2-7; 9 nucleotides align to TRBD2. With V trimmed by 0 bases and J by 3 bases, 6 bases remained unmatched. The length of the CDR3 is 16 residues. CDR1 is MNHEY, CDR2 SVGAGI, per germline. The CDR3, as DNA: TGTGCCAGCAGTTACTCGATGGGACTAGCACTCTACGAGCAGTACTTC. The encoded protein is CASSYSMGLALYEQYF.

The chain combines TRBV19 with TRBJ2-1, with D hard to call. The CDR3 extends over 11 amino acids. Germline V gene sequence: CDR1 LNHDA, CDR2 SQIVND (reference sequence). Between the trimmed V and J ends, which lost 7 bases and 9 bases, there was a span of 10 bases. CDR3 protein: CASKYGPEQFF. Written as DNA, the CDR3 is TGTGCCAGTAAGTATGGGCCTGAGCAGTTCTTC.

The chain has TRBV7-9 and TRBJ2-5; D remains ambiguous. This CDR3 has 13 residues. V lost 8 bases and J lost 3, with 13 bases in between. Germline values: CDR1 SEHNR, CDR2 FQNEAQ (reference sequence). The CDR3 nucleotides are TGTGCCAGCGGTGGTGACTGGGAAGAGACCCAGTACTTC. Its translation is CASGGDWEETQYF.

This rearrangement joins TRBV6-1 to TRBJ2-7, with D tentatively TRBD1 (5 bases). V gave up 2 bases and J gave up 9 bases, with 8 bases separating them. The CDR3 contains 11 residues. CDR1 MNHNS and CDR2 SASEGT come from the germline V gene. CDR3: CASSESTVQYF. The CDR3 nucleotides read TGTGCCAGCAGTGAATCGACAGTGCAGTACTTC.

V is TRBV4-1 and J is TRBJ2-2; tentative D call: TRBD1 (5 bases). The CDR3 spans 15 residues. The ends were cut back, 3 bases at V and 6 bases at J, with 14 bases in the middle. Per the germline V gene, CDR1 is MGHRA and CDR2 is YSYEKL. The CDR3 coding sequence is TGCGCCAGCAGCCACAGGGCCCGGTTTTCCGGGGAGCTGTTTTTT. Residues: CASSHRARFSGELFF.

About this clone itself: At one of its ends the junction is not consistent with the germline gene, which may arise from a read error. The DNA for the CDR3 is TGTGCCAGCAGCTCCGGGGGGACAGGGGCGTTT. Translating gives CASSSGGTGAF. The chain uses TRBV7-9 and TRBJ2-7, with 10 bases identical to TRBD1. Germline CDR1 SEHNR, CDR2 FQNEAQ (reference sequence). The CDR3 consists of 11 residues.

In nucleotides, the CDR3 is TGTGCCAGCAGCCCCCTAGCTAGCGGGAGGATCAGGGGCACCGGGGAGCTGTTTTTT. Translated, it gives CASSPLASGRIRGTGELFF. The genes are TRBV3-1 (or the pseudogene TRBV3-2) and TRBJ2-2; 11 bases fit TRBD2. CDR1 is LGHDT, CDR2 YNNKEL, per germline (reference sequence). The CDR3 spans 19 residues. Trimming at V came to 4 bases and at J to 4 bases, leaving 14 bases not matched to a gene.

This rearrangement joins TRBV11-2 to TRBJ2-5; tentative D call: TRBD1 (5 bases). CDR1 and CDR2 from the germline V gene are SGHAT and FQNNGV. The V end lost 5 bases, the J end lost 4 bases, and 23 bases lay between the germline ends. This CDR3 comprises 17 residues. The CDR3 protein is CASSRGMAGWDRETQYF. The CDR3 DNA follows: TGTGCCAGCAGCAGGGGTATGGCAGGGTGGGATCGAGAGACCCAGTACTTC.

The chain employs TRBV7-6 and TRBJ2-3; the match to TRBD2 covers 16 bases. Trimming took 5 bases from V and 5 from J; bases not matched to a gene: 4. The CDR3 extends over 16 amino acids. Germline V gives CDR1 SGHVS, CDR2 FNYEAQ. The CDR3 region is CASSPGTSGREDTQYF. CDR3 coding DNA: TGTGCCAGCAGCCCGGGGACTAGCGGGAGGGAAGATACGCAGTATTTT.

This clone was seen only a few times. The gene calls are TRBV7-6 and TRBJ1-1; D ambiguous. CDR1 and CDR2 (germline): SGHVS, FNYEAQ. This CDR3 has 15 residues. Trimming took off 2 bases at V and 1 base at J, with 11 bases between the two ends. The CDR3 loop is CASSLRWSGNTEAFF. DNA of the CDR3: TGTGCCAGCAGCTTAAGGTGGTCAGGGAACACTGAAGCTTTCTTT.

This chain connects TRBV7-7 to TRBJ2-7; no clear D gene. Trimming took off 5 bases at V and 7 bases at J, with 15 bases between the two ends. Germline values: CDR1 SSHAT, CDR2 FNYEAQ (reference sequence). The CDR3 contains 13 residues. The CDR3 nucleotides read TGTGCCAGCAGCCCCTCGGGTGAAGGAGAGCAGTACTTC. As protein: CASSPSGEGEQYF.